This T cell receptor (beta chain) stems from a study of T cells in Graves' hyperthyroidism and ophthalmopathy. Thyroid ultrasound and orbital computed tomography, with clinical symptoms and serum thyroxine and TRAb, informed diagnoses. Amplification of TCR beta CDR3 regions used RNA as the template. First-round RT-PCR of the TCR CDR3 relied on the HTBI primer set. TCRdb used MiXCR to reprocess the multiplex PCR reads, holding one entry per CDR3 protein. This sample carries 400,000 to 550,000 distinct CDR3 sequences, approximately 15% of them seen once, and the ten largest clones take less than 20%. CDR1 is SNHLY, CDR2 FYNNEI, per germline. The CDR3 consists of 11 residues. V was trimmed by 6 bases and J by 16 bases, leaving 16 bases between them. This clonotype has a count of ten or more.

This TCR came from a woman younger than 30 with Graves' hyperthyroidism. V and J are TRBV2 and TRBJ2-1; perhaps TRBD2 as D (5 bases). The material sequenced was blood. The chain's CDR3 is CASRKLDQNFF. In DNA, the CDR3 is TGTGCCAGCAGAAAACTAGATCAGAACTTCTTC.